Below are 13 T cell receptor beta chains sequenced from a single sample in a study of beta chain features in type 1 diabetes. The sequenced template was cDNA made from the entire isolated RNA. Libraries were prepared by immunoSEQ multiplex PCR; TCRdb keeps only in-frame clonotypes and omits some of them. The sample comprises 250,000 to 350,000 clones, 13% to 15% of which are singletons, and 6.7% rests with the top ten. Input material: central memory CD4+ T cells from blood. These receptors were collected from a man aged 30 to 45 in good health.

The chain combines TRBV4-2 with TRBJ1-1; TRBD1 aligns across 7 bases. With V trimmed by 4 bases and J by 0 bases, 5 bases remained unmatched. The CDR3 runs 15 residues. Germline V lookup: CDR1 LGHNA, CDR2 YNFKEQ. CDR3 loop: CASSPRTGLNTEAFF. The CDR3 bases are TGTGCCAGCAGCCCCCGGACAGGCTTGAACACTGAAGCTTTCTTT.

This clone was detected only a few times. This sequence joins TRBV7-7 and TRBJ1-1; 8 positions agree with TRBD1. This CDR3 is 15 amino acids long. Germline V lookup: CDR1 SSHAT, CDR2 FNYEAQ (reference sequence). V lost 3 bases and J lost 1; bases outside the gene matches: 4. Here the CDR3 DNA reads TGTGCCAGCAGCTTCCTGGACAGGGAGAACACTGAAGCTTTCTTT. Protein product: CASSFLDRENTEAFF. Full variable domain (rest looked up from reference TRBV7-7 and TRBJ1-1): GAGVSQSPRYKVTKRGQDVTLRCDPISSHATLYWYQQALGQGPEFLTYFNYEAQPDKSGLPSDRFSAERPEGSISTLTIQRTEQRDSAMYRCASSFLDRENTEAFFGQGTRLTVV.

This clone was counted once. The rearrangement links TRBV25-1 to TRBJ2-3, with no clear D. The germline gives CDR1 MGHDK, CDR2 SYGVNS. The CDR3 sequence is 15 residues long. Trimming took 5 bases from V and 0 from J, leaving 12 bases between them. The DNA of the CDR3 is TGTGCCAGCAGTTTAGGCGGATCTAGCACAGATACGCAGTATTTT. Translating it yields CASSLGGSSTDTQYF.

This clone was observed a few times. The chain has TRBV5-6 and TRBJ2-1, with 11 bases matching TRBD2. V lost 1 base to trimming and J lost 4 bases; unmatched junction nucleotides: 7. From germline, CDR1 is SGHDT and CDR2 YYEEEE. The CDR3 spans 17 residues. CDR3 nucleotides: TGTGCCAGCAGCTTGACGCCGACTAGCGGGGCATACAATGAGCAGTTCTTC. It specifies CASSLTPTSGAYNEQFF.

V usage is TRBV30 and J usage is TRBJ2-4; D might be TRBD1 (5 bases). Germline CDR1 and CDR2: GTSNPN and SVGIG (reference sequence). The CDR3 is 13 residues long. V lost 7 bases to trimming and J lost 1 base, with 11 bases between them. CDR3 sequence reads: CALGRGAKNIQYF. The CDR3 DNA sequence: TGTGCCTTAGGTAGGGGTGCCAAAAACATTCAGTACTTC.

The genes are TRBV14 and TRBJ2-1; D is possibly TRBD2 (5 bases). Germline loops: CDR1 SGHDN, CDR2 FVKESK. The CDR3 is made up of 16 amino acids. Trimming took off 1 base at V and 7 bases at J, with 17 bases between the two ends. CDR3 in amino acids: CASSQARGNLGNEQFF. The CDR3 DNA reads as TGTGCCAGCAGCCAAGCTCGAGGGAATCTAGGGAATGAGCAGTTCTTC.

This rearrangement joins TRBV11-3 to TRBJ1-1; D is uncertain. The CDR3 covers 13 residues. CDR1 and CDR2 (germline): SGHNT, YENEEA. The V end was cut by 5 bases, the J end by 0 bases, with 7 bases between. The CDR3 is CASSPNMNTEAFF. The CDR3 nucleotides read TGTGCCAGCAGCCCTAACATGAACACTGAAGCTTTCTTT.

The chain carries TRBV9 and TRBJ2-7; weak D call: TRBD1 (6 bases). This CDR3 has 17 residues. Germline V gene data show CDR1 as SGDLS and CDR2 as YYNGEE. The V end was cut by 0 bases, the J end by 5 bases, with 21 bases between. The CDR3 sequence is CASSVGRGRSKLDEQYF. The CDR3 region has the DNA TGTGCCAGCAGCGTAGGCAGGGGAAGATCGAAATTGGACGAGCAGTACTTC.

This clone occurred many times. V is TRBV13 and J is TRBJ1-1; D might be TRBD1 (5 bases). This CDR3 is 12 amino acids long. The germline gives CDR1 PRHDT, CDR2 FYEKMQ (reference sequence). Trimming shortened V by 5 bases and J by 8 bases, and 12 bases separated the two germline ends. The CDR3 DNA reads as TGTGCCAGCAGCCTTAGGCCAGGGGAAGCTTTCTTT. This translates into CASSLRPGEAFF.

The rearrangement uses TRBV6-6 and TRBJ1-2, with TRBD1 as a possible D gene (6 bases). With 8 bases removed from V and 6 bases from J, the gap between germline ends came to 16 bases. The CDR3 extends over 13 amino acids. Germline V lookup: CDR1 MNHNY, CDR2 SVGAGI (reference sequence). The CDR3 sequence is CASPWGGWDGYTF. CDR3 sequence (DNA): TGTGCCAGCCCTTGGGGGGGCTGGGATGGCTACACCTTC.

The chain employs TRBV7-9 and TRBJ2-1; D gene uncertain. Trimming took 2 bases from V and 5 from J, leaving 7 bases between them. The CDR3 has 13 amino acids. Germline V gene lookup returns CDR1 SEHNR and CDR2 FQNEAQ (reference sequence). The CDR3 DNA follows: TGTGCCAGCAGCTTAAGGGTTGACAATGAGCAGTTCTTC. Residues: CASSLRVDNEQFF.

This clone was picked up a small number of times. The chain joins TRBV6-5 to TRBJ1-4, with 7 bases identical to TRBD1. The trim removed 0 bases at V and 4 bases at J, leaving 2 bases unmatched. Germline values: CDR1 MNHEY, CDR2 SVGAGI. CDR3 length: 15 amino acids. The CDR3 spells CASSYSRQGNEKLFF. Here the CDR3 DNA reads TGTGCCAGCAGTTACTCCCGACAGGGTAATGAAAAACTGTTTTTT.

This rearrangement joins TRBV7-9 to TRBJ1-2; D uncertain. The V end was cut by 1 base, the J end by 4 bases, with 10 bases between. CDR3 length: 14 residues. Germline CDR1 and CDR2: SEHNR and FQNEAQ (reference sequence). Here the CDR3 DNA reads TGTGCCAGCAGCTTAGAGGTATCGACCTATGGCTACACCTTC. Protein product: CASSLEVSTYGYTF. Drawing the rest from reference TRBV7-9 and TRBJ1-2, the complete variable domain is DTGVSQNPRHKITKRGQNVTFRCDPISEHNRLYWYRQTLGQGPEFLTYFQNEAQLEKSRLLSDRFSAERPKGSFSTLEIQRTEQGDSAMYLCASSLEVSTYGYTFGSGTRLTVV.